The 3 T cell receptor beta chains in this list originate from one sample, sequenced in a study of molecular identifiers for immune sequencing clone quantification. TCRdb re-called the PCR reads with MiXCR, one entry per CDR3 protein. This table holds about 510,000 distinct CDR3 sequences, roughly a fifth found once. Sequencing used naive CD8+ T cells from blood, with Jurkat cell RNA spiked in. Stated subset: FACS-sorted CD8+CD4-CCR7+CD45RA+ naive T cells. Source of these receptors: a human donor in good health. Some libraries in this study had Jurkat cell RNA spiked in.

Comment on this clonotype: A much larger clone differs from this one at a single base, so this may be a read error. V and J are TRBV2 and TRBJ1-2, with D possibly TRBD1 on 5 matching bases. Germline V lookup: CDR1 SNHLY, CDR2 FYNNEI. This CDR3 has 15 residues. The CDR3, as DNA: TGTGCCAGCGGTGAGGGGCCTGGGGGTATCTATGGCTACACCTTC. The encoded protein is CASGEGPGGIYGYTF. Using reference TRBV2 and TRBJ1-2 for the parts outside the CDR3, the full variable domain is EPEVTQTPSHQVTQMGQEVILRCVPISNHLYFYWYRQILGQKVEFLVSFYNNEISEKSEIFDDQFSVERPDGSNFTLKIRSTKLEDSAMYFCASGEGPGGIYGYTFGSGTRLTVV.

With regard to this clonotype: Germline is not matched at one junction end, which may reflect a read error. V gene TRBV5-1 combines with J gene TRBJ1-6; 9 nucleotides align to TRBD1. Germline values: CDR1 SGHRS, CDR2 YFSETQ. The CDR3 runs to 14 residues. The CDR3 region is CASTLDRGGSLLHF. The CDR3 nucleotides are TGCGCCAGCACCCTGGACAGGGGCGGTTCACTCCTCCACTTT.

This chain uses TRBV20-1 with TRBJ2-7, with 11 bases that match TRBD2. The length of the CDR3 is 18 residues. Trimming cost V 4 bases and J 0 bases; bases outside gene matches: 14. Germline CDR1 and CDR2: DFQATT and SNEGSKA (reference sequence). CDR3 amino acids: CSATGLAGSQPLSYEQYF. The CDR3 DNA follows: TGCAGTGCTACAGGACTAGCGGGTTCACAACCGCTCTCCTACGAGCAGTACTTC.